These T cell receptor beta chains were read from a single sample in a study of shared clonotypes between healthy human individuals. Here immunoSEQ multiplex PCR was the method, and the copy in TCRdb shows in-frame clones only, minus some. The repertoire holds hundreds of thousands of clones, with 92% as singletons. Source material: naive CD8+ T cells sorted from blood. Every receptor here comes from a man aged 30 to 39 in good health. The CDR3 runs from the conserved cysteine through the conserved F or W. A D gene is named only where the DNA matches it firmly. Some rows mark clone size as missing; the rest say once, few, many or name a class of expanded clone.

>TRBJ1-1|TRBV28|once|TRBD1
CASILGTGATEAFF
TGTGCCAGCATCCTGGGGACAGGCGCTACTGAAGCTTTCTTT
>TRBJ2-3|TRBV10-3|-|-
CAISGKGGITDTQYF
TGTGCCATCAGTGGTAAAGGGGGGATCACAGATACGCAGTATTTT
>TRBJ1-1|TRBV7-2|-|-
CASSLFATRGTEAFF
TGTGCCAGCAGCTTATTTGCCACGCGCGGCACTGAAGCTTTCTTT
>TRBJ2-7|TRBV7-9|-|TRBD1
CASSVWTGGADEQYF
TGTGCCAGCAGCGTATGGACAGGGGGCGCGGACGAGCAGTACTTC
>TRBJ2-5|TRBV9|-|TRBD1
CASSVTGVEETQYF
TGTGCCAGCAGCGTAACAGGGGTTGAAGAGACCCAGTACTTC
>TRBJ2-7|TRBV11-2|-|-
CASSLGQGLYEQYF
TGTGCCAGCAGCTTGGGGCAGGGGCTCTACGAGCAGTACTTC
>TRBJ1-4|TRBV9|-|TRBD1
CASSVEGDRGLFGKLFF
TGTGCCAGCAGCGTAGAGGGGGACAGGGGGCTTTTCGGAAAACTGTTTTTT
>TRBJ1-2|TRBV6-5|-|TRBD1
CASSYGSQGKDTF
TGTGCCAGCAGTTACGGGTCACAGGGGAAGGACACCTTC
>TRBJ2-1|TRBV10-1|-|-
CASSEDSSSYNEQFF
TGCGCCAGCAGTGAAGACTCCAGCTCCTACAATGAGCAGTTCTTC
>TRBJ1-1|TRBV9|-|TRBD1
CASSAGDRGYTEAFF
TGTGCCAGCAGCGCGGGGGACAGGGGATACACTGAAGCTTTCTTT
>TRBJ2-5|TRBV7-8|-|TRBD2
CASSPGLAGGLETQYF
TGTGCCAGCAGCCCAGGACTAGCGGGAGGATTGGAGACCCAGTACTTC
>TRBJ2-1|TRBV7-9|-|-
CASGRRGNEQFF
TGTGCCAGCGGACGGAGGGGCAATGAGCAGTTCTTC
>TRBJ1-3|TRBV9|-|-
CASSPRVSPTHGNTIYF
TGTGCCAGCAGCCCCCGGGTCTCCCCTACGCACGGAAACACCATATATTTT
>TRBJ1-1|TRBV19|once|-
CAVSVSLNTEAFF
TGTGCCGTATCAGTGTCCTTGAACACTGAAGCTTTCTTT
>TRBJ1-1|TRBV27|-|-
CASSSRGNTRAFF
TGTGCCAGCAGTTCCCGGGGGAATACGCGAGCTTTCTTT
>TRBJ1-2|TRBV5-1|-|-
CASTTLPGELYGYTF
TGCGCCAGCACAACCCTCCCGGGGGAACTCTATGGCTACACCTTC
>TRBJ2-1|TRBV29-1|-|TRBD2
CSVEGLARRPYNEQFF
TGCAGCGTTGAAGGACTAGCCCGACGGCCCTATAATGAGCAGTTCTTC
>TRBJ2-7|TRBV28|-|-
CATSRTIEEGQYF
TGTGCCACATCACGGACTATAGAAGAGGGGCAGTACTTC
>TRBJ2-3|TRBV7-9|-|TRBD2
CASSLSSSGRATDTQYF
TGTGCCAGCAGCTTAAGCAGCAGCGGGAGGGCCACAGATACGCAGTATTTT
>TRBJ2-7|TRBV19|-|-
CASSKLAHYEQYF
TGTGCCAGTAGTAAACTAGCACACTACGAGCAGTACTTC
>TRBJ2-3|TRBV11-2|-|TRBD2
CASSLEVAGELDTQYF
TGTGCCAGCAGCTTAGAAGTAGCGGGAGAATTAGATACGCAGTATTTT
>TRBJ2-7|TRBV10-3|-|TRBD1
CAISESGTAIREQYF
TGTGCCATCAGTGAGTCTGGGACAGCGATAAGAGAGCAGTACTTC
>TRBJ2-1|TRBV7-9|-|TRBD2
CASSLAKNGRAYNEQFF
TGTGCCAGCAGCTTAGCGAAGAACGGGAGGGCCTACAATGAGCAGTTCTTC
>TRBJ2-2|TRBV7-9|once|TRBD1
CASRTGIVGELFF
TGTGCCAGCCGGACAGGGATTGTAGGGGAGCTGTTTTTT
>TRBJ2-7|TRBV30|-|-
CACVTSSTYEQYF
TGTGCCTGTGTGACTAGTTCGACTTACGAGCAGTACTTC
>TRBJ2-1|TRBV5-1|-|TRBD2
CASSLAGLAAIYNEQFF
TGCGCCAGCAGCTTGGCGGGACTAGCGGCGATCTACAATGAGCAGTTCTTC
>TRBJ2-2|TRBV27|-|-
CASSSRDSYTGELFF
TGTGCCAGCAGTTCGCGGGACAGCTACACCGGGGAGCTGTTTTTT
>TRBJ2-1|TRBV27|-|-
CATRDRSSYNEQFF
TGTGCCACCAGGGACCGAAGCTCCTACAATGAGCAGTTCTTC
>TRBJ2-1|TRBV30|-|TRBD1
CAWNQGAVEQFF
TGTGCCTGGAACCAGGGGGCAGTTGAGCAGTTCTTC
>TRBJ2-5|TRBV7-6|-|-
CASSLIGTGGLAGGDRETQYF
TGTGCCAGCAGCTTAATAGGGACAGGGGGTCTAGCGGGAGGGGATCGAGAGACCCAGTACTTC
>TRBJ2-1|TRBV6-4|-|TRBD2
CASSARGLADYNEQFF
TGTGCCAGCAGTGCTCGGGGACTAGCGGATTACAATGAGCAGTTCTTC
>TRBJ1-2|TRBV2|-|TRBD1
CASAQGYNGYTF
TGTGCCAGTGCACAGGGGTATAATGGCTACACCTTC
>TRBJ2-7|TRBV7-6|once|-
CASSLSTEGYEQYF
TGTGCCAGCAGCTTATCTACGGAGGGGTACGAGCAGTACTTC
>TRBJ2-3|TRBV7-9|-|-
CASSLRGSADTQYF
TGTGCCAGCAGCTTACGTGGGTCCGCAGATACGCAGTATTTT
>TRBJ2-3|TRBV5-8|-|TRBD2
CASSAPGLAGRSTDTQYF
TGTGCCAGCAGCGCCCCGGGACTAGCGGGAAGGAGCACAGATACGCAGTATTTT
>TRBJ2-5|TRBV18|once|TRBD1
CASSPLPGTEETQYF
TGTGCCAGCTCACCTCTGCCCGGGACAGAAGAGACCCAGTACTTC
>TRBJ2-5|TRBV28|-|TRBD1
CASTTGVWQETQYF
TGTGCCAGCACTACAGGGGTTTGGCAAGAGACCCAGTACTTC
>TRBJ1-2|TRBV30|-|-
CAWSADKDGYTF
TGTGCCTGGAGTGCTGACAAGGACGGCTACACCTTC
>TRBJ2-1|TRBV14|-|-
CASSQWTGGVSNEQFF
TGTGCCAGCAGCCAATGGACCGGTGGAGTATCCAATGAGCAGTTCTTC
>TRBJ1-4|TRBV9|-|-
CASSTTGLGSEKLFF
TGTGCCAGCAGCACAACAGGGTTAGGGAGTGAAAAACTGTTTTTT
>TRBJ1-4|TRBV4-1|-|-
CASSPLGRDQTNEKLFF
TGCGCCAGCAGTCCACTTGGACGGGACCAAACTAATGAAAAACTGTTTTTT
>TRBJ2-1|TRBV7-3|-|-
CASSVGPPNEQFF
TGTGCCAGCAGCGTGGGACCACCTAATGAGCAGTTCTTC
>TRBJ2-7|TRBV7-2|-|-
CASRRGVSYEQYF
TGTGCCAGCCGTCGTGGGGTGTCCTACGAGCAGTACTTC